The 23 T cell receptor beta chains given below trace back to one sample, sequenced in a study of cytomegalovirus exposure and HLA in healthy donors. The PCR ran on 60 Vbeta and 13 Jbeta primers. Some clones are missing from TCRdb's copy, which holds only in-frame ones; the method was immunoSEQ multiplex PCR. This sample yields 100,000 to 150,000 clones, of which about 74% are seen a single time; 5.5% to 8% belongs to the top ten. Sequenced material: PBMCs. These TCRs come from a male donor in good health and CMV-seronegative.

V is TRBV11-2 and J is TRBJ2-1; D is unresolved. Germline loops: CDR1 SGHAT, CDR2 FQNNGV. V was clipped by 5 bases and J by 6 bases, with 8 bases between them. CDR3 size: 12 residues. CDR3 coding DNA: TGTGCCAGCAGCCTTAGTCGCAATGAGCAGTTCTTC. Translation gives CASSLSRNEQFF.

This clone was observed a few times. This sequence joins TRBV5-4 and TRBJ2-7; D might be TRBD1 (6 bases). The CDR3 covers 14 residues. Trimming took off 4 bases at V and 0 bases at J, with 11 bases between the two ends. Germline CDR1 is SGHNT and CDR2 is YYREEE (reference sequence). The CDR3 DNA follows: TGTGCCAGCAGCCCTGAACAGGGCTCCTACGAGCAGTACTTC. Encoded protein: CASSPEQGSYEQYF.

The genes are TRBV13 and TRBJ2-2; possibly TRBD2 for D (5 bases). Germline values: CDR1 PRHDT, CDR2 FYEKMQ (reference sequence). The CDR3 extends over 14 amino acids. V was clipped by 6 bases and J by 9 bases, with 17 bases between them. As DNA, the CDR3 is TGTGCCAGCAGTCTCAGACTTAAGCGGTGGGAGCTGTTTTTT. This sequence encodes CASSLRLKRWELFF.

This clone came up a few times. The V call is TRBV7-2, the J call TRBJ2-4; 8 bases line up with TRBD1. V gave up 5 bases and J gave up 5 bases; unmatched junction bases: 8. The germline V gene has CDR1 SGHTA and CDR2 FQGNSA. CDR3 length: 15 residues. This CDR3 reads CASSAWTGPQNIQYF. The CDR3 DNA follows: TGTGCCAGCAGCGCCTGGACAGGGCCTCAAAACATTCAGTACTTC.

This chain connects TRBV5-1 to TRBJ1-2; TRBD1 matches at 9 bases. Germline CDR1 SGHRS, CDR2 YFSETQ. Trimming took 5 bases from V and 8 from J; bases not matched to a gene: 7. The CDR3 has 13 residues. The DNA of the CDR3 is TGCGCCAGCAGGACACAGGGGGCGAGCGGCTACACCTTC. Protein sequence: CASRTQGASGYTF.

The genes are TRBV28 and TRBJ1-5; tentatively, D is TRBD1 (6 bases). Germline CDR1 MDHEN, CDR2 SYDVKM. The CDR3 contains 13 residues. V lost 5 bases to trimming and J lost 4 bases, with 9 bases between them. The chain's CDR3 is CASSHRENQPQHF. For the CDR3, the DNA is TGTGCCAGCAGTCACAGGGAGAATCAGCCCCAGCATTTT. Filled out from reference TRBV28 and TRBJ1-5, the complete variable domain reads DVKVTQSSRYLVKRTGEKVFLECVQDMDHENMFWYRQDPGLGLRLIYFSYDVKMKEKGDIPEGYSVSREKKERFSLILESASTNQTSMYLCASSHRENQPQHFGDGTRLSIL.

The chain recombines TRBV6-5 with TRBJ2-7; TRBD1 aligns across 7 bases. This CDR3 is built from 15 residues. V shed 6 bases and J 0 bases; nucleotides not matched to a gene: 8. Germline CDR1 is MNHEY and CDR2 is SVGAGI. This chain's CDR3 is CASSLRQGGSYEQYF. In nucleotides, the CDR3 is TGTGCCAGCAGCCTACGACAGGGTGGCTCCTACGAGCAGTACTTC.

The chain carries TRBV27 and TRBJ2-7; D gene uncertain. The CDR3 is 15 amino acids. With 0 bases removed from V and 3 bases from J, the gap between germline ends came to 12 bases. From germline, CDR1 is MNHEY and CDR2 SMNVEV (reference sequence). The CDR3 DNA reads TGTGCCAGCAGTTTATCTGGTGGTTCAGGCTACGAGCAGTACTTC. Translating it yields CASSLSGGSGYEQYF.

V usage is TRBV28 and J usage is TRBJ2-5; D remains ambiguous. V dropped 6 bases and J dropped 5 bases, with 7 bases sitting between them. CDR1 is MDHEN, CDR2 SYDVKM, per germline. The CDR3 extends over 11 amino acids. The CDR3 DNA sequence: TGTGCCAGCAGATCTCTTGAGACCCAGTACTTC. Translated, it gives CASRSLETQYF.

The rearrangement links TRBV28 to TRBJ1-1; D perhaps matches TRBD1 (6 bases). The CDR3 runs to 16 residues. Trimming stripped 5 bases from V and 6 bases from J, with 22 bases between. Germline loops: CDR1 MDHEN, CDR2 SYDVKM. CDR3 DNA sequence: TGTGCCAGCAGTCCGGGAGGGGGGTCTCTAGGCCCTGAAGCTTTCTTT. Its protein is CASSPGGGSLGPEAFF.

This sequence joins TRBV5-6 and TRBJ1-2, with TRBD1 as a possible D gene (5 bases). This CDR3 is 16 amino acids long. Trimming left V 0 bases short and J 1 base short, with 13 bases between. Germline values: CDR1 SGHDT, CDR2 YYEEEE. The CDR3 protein is CASSLGQRRFNYGYTF. The CDR3 DNA sequence: TGTGCCAGCAGCTTGGGACAGCGCCGTTTTAACTATGGCTACACCTTC.

The chain couples TRBV11-3 to TRBJ1-1; D is unclear. The CDR3 is 15 amino acids. The V and J ends lost 5 bases and 0 bases respectively, with 13 bases between them. CDR1 is SGHNT and CDR2 is YENEEA in the germline V gene. The CDR3 sequence: CASSVKRGMNTEAFF. The CDR3 region has the DNA TGTGCCAGCAGCGTCAAACGGGGAATGAACACTGAAGCTTTCTTT.

This chain uses TRBV28 with TRBJ2-3; 8 bases agree with TRBD2. Germline V gives CDR1 MDHEN, CDR2 SYDVKM. The CDR3 is 15 residues long. The V and J ends lost 6 bases and 4 bases, in that order; junction bases with no gene match: 9. The CDR3 sequence is CASSRAGANSDTQYF. The CDR3 nucleotides read TGTGCCAGCAGCAGAGCGGGAGCTAATTCAGATACGCAGTATTTT.

The chain uses TRBV5-1 and TRBJ2-2; D possibly corresponds to TRBD2 (5 bases). The CDR3 runs to 15 residues. Trimming removed 0 bases from V and 3 bases from J, with 9 bases in between. Germline V gene data show CDR1 as SGHRS and CDR2 as YFSETQ. The CDR3 spells CASSLAIGDTGELFF. The CDR3 bases are TGCGCCAGCAGCTTGGCGATCGGGGACACCGGGGAGCTGTTTTTT.

V and J are TRBV11-2 and TRBJ1-2; a weak D match, TRBD1 (5 bases). Trimming cost V 1 base and J 7 bases, with 10 bases left between them. Germline values: CDR1 SGHAT, CDR2 FQNNGV. This CDR3 has 13 residues. CDR3 sequence: CASSLGRAAGYTF. The CDR3 nucleotides are TGTGCCAGCAGCTTAGGCAGGGCTGCTGGCTACACCTTC. Supplemented by reference TRBV11-2 and TRBJ1-2, the full variable domain reads EAGVAQSPRYKIIEKRQSVAFWCNPISGHATLYWYQQILGQGPKLLIQFQNNGVVDDSQLPKDRFSAERLKGVDSTLKIQPAKLEDSAVYLCASSLGRAAGYTFGSGTRLTVV.

The rearrangement links TRBV19 to TRBJ2-2; 8 bases match TRBD2. This CDR3 region has 17 residues. V was pared by 4 bases and J by 5 bases, with 12 bases of the junction left unmatched. Germline CDR1 reads LNHDA; CDR2 reads SQIVND (reference sequence). CDR3 amino acids: CASSNHREKRGTGELFF. Here the CDR3 DNA reads TGTGCCAGTAGTAATCACCGGGAGAAGCGGGGGACCGGGGAGCTGTTTTTT.

This rearrangement joins TRBV5-6 to TRBJ2-3; possible D gene TRBD1, 6 bases. Germline V gene lookup returns CDR1 SGHDT and CDR2 YYEEEE. The germline V and J ends were trimmed by 1 base and 3 bases, with 12 bases remaining between them. The CDR3 covers 15 residues. CDR3 sequence: CASSLWQGTTDTQYF. CDR3 sequence (DNA): TGTGCCAGCAGCTTGTGGCAGGGGACGACAGATACGCAGTATTTT.

This clone was counted only a few times. The CDR3 loop reads CASSLNRQTSGANVLTF. CDR3 DNA: TGTGCCAGCAGCTTAAATCGACAGACCTCTGGGGCCAACGTCCTGACTTTC. The chain recombines TRBV7-9 with TRBJ2-6; weak D call: TRBD1 (5 bases). Trimming took off 2 bases at V and 0 bases at J, with 11 bases between the two ends. CDR1 and CDR2 from the germline V gene are SEHNR and FQNEAQ (reference sequence). This CDR3 region has 17 residues.

The rearrangement uses TRBV13 and TRBJ1-4, with 8 bases fitting TRBD1. In germline, CDR1 is PRHDT, CDR2 FYEKMQ (reference sequence). V lost 2 bases, J lost 5 bases, and 4 bases stayed unmatched. This CDR3 is built from 15 residues. The CDR3 region is CASSLRDRLNEKLFF. DNA for the CDR3: TGTGCCAGCAGCTTAAGGGACAGGCTAAATGAAAAACTGTTTTTT.

As DNA, the CDR3 is TGCGCCAGCAGCTTGGAGGGACAAGGATTCTACACCTTC. It yields the protein CASSLEGQGFYTF. The rearrangement links TRBV5-1 to TRBJ1-2; weak D call: TRBD1 (6 bases). The germline V gene has CDR1 SGHRS and CDR2 YFSETQ. The CDR3 length is 13 residues. The V end lost 0 bases, the J end lost 10 bases, and 13 bases lay between the germline ends.

The J gene is TRBJ1-3, the V gene TRBV30; TRBD1 aligns across 9 bases. CDR3 size: 15 residues. The germline CDR1 and CDR2 sequences are GTSNPN and SVGIG (reference sequence). Trimming at V came to 5 bases and at J to 4 bases, leaving 9 bases not matched to a gene. The CDR3, as DNA: TGTGCCTGGGGGACCGGGACAGGGCCCGGAAACACCATATATTTT. It translates to CAWGTGTGPGNTIYF.

The chain couples TRBV7-6 to TRBJ1-1, with D perhaps matching TRBD1 (6 bases). Germline values: CDR1 SGHVS, CDR2 FNYEAQ. The CDR3 length is 11 residues. Trimming left V 5 bases short and J 8 bases short, with 9 bases between. CDR3 nucleotides: TGTGCCAGCAGCGCAGGGGCGGAAGCTTTCTTT. Translation gives CASSAGAEAFF.

This clone was observed a handful of times. The rearrangement joins TRBV4-3 to TRBJ2-1; D might be TRBD2 (5 bases). The CDR3 is 16 amino acids. Germline CDR1 LGHNA, CDR2 YSLEER. V shed 0 bases and J shed 6 bases, with 15 bases lying between them. As DNA, the CDR3 is TGCGCCAGCAGCCAAGAGGGAGTGCCTAGTCCCAATGAGCAGTTCTTC. It yields the protein CASSQEGVPSPNEQFF.